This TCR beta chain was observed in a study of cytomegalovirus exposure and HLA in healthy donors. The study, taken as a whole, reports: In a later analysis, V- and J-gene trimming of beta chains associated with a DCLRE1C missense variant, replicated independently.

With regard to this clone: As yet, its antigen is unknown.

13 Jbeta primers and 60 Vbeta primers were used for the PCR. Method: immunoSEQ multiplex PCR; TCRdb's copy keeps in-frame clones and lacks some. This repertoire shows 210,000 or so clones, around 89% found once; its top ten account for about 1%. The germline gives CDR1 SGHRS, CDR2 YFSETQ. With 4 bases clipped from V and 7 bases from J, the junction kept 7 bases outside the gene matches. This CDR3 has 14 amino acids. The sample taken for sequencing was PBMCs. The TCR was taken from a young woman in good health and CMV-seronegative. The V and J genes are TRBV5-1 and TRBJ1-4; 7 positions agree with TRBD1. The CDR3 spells CASSVTGRAEKLFF. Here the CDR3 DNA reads TGCGCCAGCAGCGTGACAGGGCGGGCTGAAAAACTGTTTTTT.